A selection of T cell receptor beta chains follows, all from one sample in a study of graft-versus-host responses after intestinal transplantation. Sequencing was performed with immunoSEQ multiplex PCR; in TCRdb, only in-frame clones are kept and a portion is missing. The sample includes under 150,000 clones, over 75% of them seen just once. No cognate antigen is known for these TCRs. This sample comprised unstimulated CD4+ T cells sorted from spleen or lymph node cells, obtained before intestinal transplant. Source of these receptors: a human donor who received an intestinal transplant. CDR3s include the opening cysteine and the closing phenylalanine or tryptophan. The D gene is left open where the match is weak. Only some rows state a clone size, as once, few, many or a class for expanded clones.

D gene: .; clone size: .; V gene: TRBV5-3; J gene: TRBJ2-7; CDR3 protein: CARSCDSSYEQYF; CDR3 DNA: TGTGCCAGAAGCTGTGACAGCTCCTACGAGCAGTACTTC
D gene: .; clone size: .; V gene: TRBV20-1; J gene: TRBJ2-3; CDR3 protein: CSVLFTDTQYF; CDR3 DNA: TGCAGTGTTCTCTTCACAGATACGCAGTATTTT
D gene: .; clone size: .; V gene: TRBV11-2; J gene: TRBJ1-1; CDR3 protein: CASGGHLSNTEAFF; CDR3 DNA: TGTGCCAGTGGGGGACACCTCTCGAACACTGAAGCTTTCTTT
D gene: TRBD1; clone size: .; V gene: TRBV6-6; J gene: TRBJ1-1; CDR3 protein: CASSPGQPRLNTEAFF; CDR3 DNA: TGTGCCAGCAGTCCGGGACAGCCAAGATTGAACACTGAAGCTTTCTTT
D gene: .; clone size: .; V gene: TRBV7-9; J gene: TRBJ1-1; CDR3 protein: CASSFGGNTEAFF; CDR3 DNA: TGTGCCAGCAGCTTTGGAGGGAACACTGAAGCTTTCTTT
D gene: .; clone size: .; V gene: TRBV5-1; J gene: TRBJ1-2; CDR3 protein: CASSSGGTPSHYGYTF; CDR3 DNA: TGCGCCAGCAGCTCCGGGGGGACCCCTTCTCACTATGGCTACACCTTC
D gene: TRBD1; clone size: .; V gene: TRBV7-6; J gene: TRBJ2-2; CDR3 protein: CASSRQGGGTGELFF; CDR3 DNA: TGTGCCAGCAGCAGACAGGGGGGAGGCACCGGGGAGCTGTTTTTT
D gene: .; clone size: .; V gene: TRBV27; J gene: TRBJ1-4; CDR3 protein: CASSLYGDRDIFEKLFF; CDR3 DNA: TGTGCCAGCAGTTTATATGGAGACCGGGACATTTTTGAAAAACTGTTTTTT
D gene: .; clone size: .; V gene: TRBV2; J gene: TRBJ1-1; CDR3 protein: CASSLETQAFF; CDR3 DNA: TGTGCCAGCAGTCTAGAAACCCAAGCTTTCTTT
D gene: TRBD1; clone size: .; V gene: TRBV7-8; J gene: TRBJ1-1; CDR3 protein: CASSLLNRGNTEAFF; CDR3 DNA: TGTGCCAGCAGCTTATTAAACAGGGGGAACACTGAAGCTTTCTTT
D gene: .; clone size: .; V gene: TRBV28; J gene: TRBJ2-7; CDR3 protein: CASSSRRGSYEQYF; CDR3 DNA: TGTGCCAGCAGTTCCCGACGAGGTTCCTACGAGCAGTACTTC
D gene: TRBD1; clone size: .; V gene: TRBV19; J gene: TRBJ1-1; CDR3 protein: CASTRTGGIGTEAFF; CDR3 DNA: TGTGCCAGTACCCGGACAGGGGGAATCGGCACTGAAGCTTTCTTT
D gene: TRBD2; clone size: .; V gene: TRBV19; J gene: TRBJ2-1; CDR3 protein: CASSPRLAGVEQFF; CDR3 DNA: TGTGCCAGTAGTCCTCGACTAGCGGGGGTGGAGCAGTTCTTC
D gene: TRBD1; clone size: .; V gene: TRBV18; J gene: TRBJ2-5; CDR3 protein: CASSPLGQEETQYF; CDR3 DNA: TGTGCCAGCTCACCCCTGGGACAGGAAGAGACCCAGTACTTC
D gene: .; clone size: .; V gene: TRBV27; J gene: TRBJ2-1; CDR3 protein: CASSLRGVSSYNEQFF; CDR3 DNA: TGTGCCAGCAGTTTAAGGGGCGTAAGCTCCTACAATGAGCAGTTCTTC
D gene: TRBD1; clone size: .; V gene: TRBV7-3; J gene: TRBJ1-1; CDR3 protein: CASSSTGTGLHTEAFF; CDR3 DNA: TGTGCCAGCAGCTCGACCGGGACAGGATTGCACACTGAAGCTTTCTTT
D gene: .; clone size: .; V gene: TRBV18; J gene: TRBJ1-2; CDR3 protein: CASSPPGRFHGYTF; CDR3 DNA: TGTGCCAGCTCACCACCGGGCCGATTCCATGGCTACACCTTC
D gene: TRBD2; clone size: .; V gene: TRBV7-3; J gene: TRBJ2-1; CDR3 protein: CASSDLAGNYNEQFF; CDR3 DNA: TGTGCCAGCAGCGACCTAGCGGGAAACTACAATGAGCAGTTCTTC
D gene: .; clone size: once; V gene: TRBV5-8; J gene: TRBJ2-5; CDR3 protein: CASSWRVGTQYF; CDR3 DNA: TGTGCCAGCAGCTGGCGGGTGGGGACCCAGTACTTC
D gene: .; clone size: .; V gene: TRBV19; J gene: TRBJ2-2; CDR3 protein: CASSIKRNTGELFF; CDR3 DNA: TGTGCCAGTAGTATCAAGCGGAACACCGGGGAGCTGTTTTTT
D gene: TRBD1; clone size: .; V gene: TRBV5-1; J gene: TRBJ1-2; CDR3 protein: CASSPGTASYGYTF; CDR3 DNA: TGCGCCAGCAGCCCCGGGACAGCTTCCTATGGCTACACCTTC
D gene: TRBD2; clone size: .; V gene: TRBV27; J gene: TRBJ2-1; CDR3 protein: CASSLGLAGGSSYNEQFF; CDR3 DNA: TGTGCCAGCAGTTTGGGGCTAGCGGGAGGAAGCTCCTACAATGAGCAGTTCTTC
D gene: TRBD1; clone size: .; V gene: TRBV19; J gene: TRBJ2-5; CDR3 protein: CASSDRDRLGETQYF; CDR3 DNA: TGTGCCAGTAGTGATCGGGACAGATTAGGAGAGACCCAGTACTTC